This TCR beta chain emerged from a study of T cell responses to AZD1222 COVID-19 vaccine. V lost 7 bases and J lost 0; bases outside the gene matches: 10. The germline CDR1 and CDR2 sequences are SGHRS and YFSETQ. The CDR3 spans 17 residues. In its sample, this clone was seen once. The method was immunoSEQ multiplex PCR; TCRdb's version includes in-frame clones alone and lacks a portion of them. This table has around 100,000 clones, about 83% appearing once. The source is an adult in good health. This chain uses TRBV5-1 with TRBJ2-7; 13 bases line up with TRBD2. Source: peripheral blood, taken on day 0 of AZD1222 vaccination. This CDR3 is CASGYGTSGVVSYEQYF. CDR3 in DNA: TGCGCCAGCGGATACGGGACTAGCGGGGTCGTCTCCTACGAGCAGTACTTC.